The source of this T cell receptor beta chain is a study of blood T cell repertoires in COVID-19. Study at large: Material from acute and convalescent COVID-19 was sourced from the United States, Italy and Spain. PBMCs, B-cell-depleted T cells, or T cells were the source of the cDNA or gDNA that made up the material.

Authors' methods: Amplified reference gene primers provided the basis for estimating nucleated cell counts. Only in-frame clones appear in the TCRdb table, and some are missing; sequencing was by immunoSEQ multiplex PCR. The DNA was the basis for D and trimming; V, J and clone size are from that table. The repertoire includes around 83,000 clones, about nine tenths of them detected once, and 27% sits in the top ten. The CDR3 consists of 11 residues. Germline-derived CDR1 and CDR2 are GTSNPN and SVGIG (reference sequence). V lost 6 bases and J lost 1, with 6 bases in between. Sequenced sample: peripheral blood. This rearrangement joins TRBV30 to TRBJ1-1; D not certain. The receptor comes from a man over 45 with active or convalescent COVID-19. The CDR3 loop reads CACARNTEAFF. DNA of the CDR3: TGTGCCTGTGCGCGGAACACTGAAGCTTTCTTT.